The present entry profiles one TCR beta chain with its context. There are many counts of this clonotype. Its antigen is not yet known. No base qualities exist here, and no much larger clone lies one base off it. These data come from a study of T cells in Graves' hyperthyroidism and ophthalmopathy (dated by TCRdb to between 2018 and 2021). About the full investigation: Peripheral blood samples were taken at initial diagnosis, before any treatment was given. TCR V-J signatures able to tell the groups apart were searched for in a discovery cohort of about a hundred patients, of whom 40 to 45 had Graves' ophthalmopathy and around 58 had stable Graves' hyperthyroidism. Prospective prediction of ophthalmopathy was tested in an independent validation cohort consisting of some 20 hyperthyroidism patients and approximately 16 patients who later progressed to ophthalmopathy. The 100 discovery patients were divided at random into training and test sets in a 7:3 ratio. Thyroid tissue and blood T-cell repertoires from about 6 Graves' hyperthyroidism patients were also compared in the study. Once sampling was done, hyperthyroidism patients were given methimazole at a starting dose of 30 mg daily, whereas ophthalmopathy patients were given high-dose intravenous methylprednisolone. TCR Vbeta CDR3 sequencing of 120 to 150 peripheral blood samples (approximately 44 ophthalmopathy, 75 hyperthyroidism and roughly 17 progressor patients) is reported in the paper.

Unmatched junction bases come to 12, with V trimmed by 2 bases and J by 4 bases. The germline V gene encodes CDR1 DFQATT and CDR2 SNEGSKA (reference sequence). The CDR3 holds 17 amino acids from the cysteine to the phenylalanine. This entry keeps only the CDR3 DNA: 51 bases, framed from base 1. Stable Graves' hyperthyroidism was defined as no progression to ophthalmopathy during 18 months of follow-up. Hyperthyroidism patients were newly diagnosed, had a disease duration of under 2 months, and were aged 18 to 65 years. The study excluded patients with uncontrolled infections, other autoimmune diseases, pregnancy or lactation. Diagnoses were based on clinical symptoms, serum thyroxine and TRAb, thyroid ultrasound and orbital computed tomography. PBMCs were separated from about 10 ml of fresh peripheral blood using Ficoll-Paque density gradient centrifugation. Trizol reagent was used to extract total RNA, and RNA quality was then checked on an Agilent 2100 Bioanalyzer.

TCR beta CDR3 regions were amplified from RNA transcripts. The TCR CDR3 was subjected to a first round of RT-PCR using the HTBI primer set and the Qiagen OneStep RT-PCR kit. Libraries were constructed in a second round of multiplex PCR, after which size selection and purification were performed. Libraries were sequenced paired-end with 100 bp reads on an Illumina HiSeq2000. In the paper's pipeline: Raw data were processed with SOAPnuke, discarding reads with adapters, uncalled bases, mean Phred below 15, or no exact constant-primer or identifier match. COPE v1.2.5 was used to merge the high-quality paired reads, and each unique nucleotide sequence was defined as a clonotype. Clonotypes were aligned to IMGT TRBV, TRBD and TRBJ reference segments using MiTCR v1.1. Analysis was restricted to V-J combinations with a frequency above 0.0001, which covered about 99% of repertoires. A TCS score was defined as the ratio of F50 (clonal expansion) to E x V (chaos), with BLOSUM62-based TCRdist applied between CDR3 peptides within each V-J. Welch's t-statistics and random forest reduced several hundred V-J features to under 15, which were used in a naive Bayes classifier (R e1071). TCRdb reran the public reads through fastp at Q25 and MiXCR, keeping productive beta chains. Rows matching on CDR3 protein sequence are summarized as one entry with the most common DNA and genes. None of the V and J calls come from the authors' own analysis; TCRdb made them. The sample data list around 200,000 distinct CDR3 sequences, and approximately 20% of these were observed just once. The ten top clones hold 44% of the sample.

The research as a whole found: A 13 V-J signature model separated ophthalmopathy from stable hyperthyroidism, with about 90% sensitivity and 81.08% specificity in cross-validation and 80%/75% in testing. In validation, progression to ophthalmopathy was predicted by the model with nearly 71% sensitivity and 72.22% specificity, a median of approximately 6.5 months before onset. Sample size was not statistically predetermined, and investigators were not blinded to group allocation. Most expanded thyroid clonotypes (frequency above 0.001) were also detected in blood, a finding suggesting that blood repertoires may reflect thyroid immune responses.

Rearrangement joined TRBV20-1 to TRBJ2-3; TRBD2 aligns with 10 central bases. The sequencing input was blood. The sequence came from a middle-aged man with Graves' hyperthyroidism. The DNA sequence follows: TGCAGTGCTAGAAATAGCGGGGGGTCTACAAGCGCAGATACGCAGTATTTT. Protein translation: CSARNSGGSTSADTQYF.